These 15 T cell receptor beta chains originate from one sample sequenced in a study of OX40 agonist ivuxolimab in advanced cancers. Here immunoSEQ multiplex PCR was the method, and the copy in TCRdb shows in-frame clones only, minus some. The sample contains approximately 90,000 clones, roughly 89% of which appear only once. The sample was CD4+ or CD8+ T cells sorted from blood, taken in a trial of the OX40 agonist ivuxolimab. The receptor set was obtained from an adult with an advanced solid tumor such as melanoma, head and neck, liver or kidney cancer.

This chain connects TRBV28 to TRBJ2-7; D is possibly TRBD1 or TRBD2 (5 bases each). The CDR3 sequence is 15 residues long. The V end was cut by 6 bases, the J end by 5 bases, with 20 bases between. The germline gives CDR1 MDHEN, CDR2 SYDVKM. The CDR3 coding sequence is TGTGCCAGCAGCCCCCAACGGGACCCCTCGCACGAGCAGTACTTC. Protein sequence: CASSPQRDPSHEQYF.

This clone was recorded once. The chain is built from TRBV10-3 and TRBJ1-1, with 7 bases matching TRBD1. This CDR3 is 11 amino acids long. The V gene's germline CDR1 is ENHRY and CDR2 SYGVKD. The V gene end was trimmed by 11 bases and the J gene end by 6 bases; junction bases not matched to a gene: 6. CDR3 sequence: CASTGTAEAFF. The CDR3 region has the DNA TGTGCCTCGACAGGGACCGCTGAAGCTTTCTTT.

The J gene is TRBJ2-5, the V gene TRBV7-9, with D possibly being TRBD1 or TRBD2 (5 bases each). V lost 1 base to trimming and J lost 2 bases, with 11 bases between them. The CDR3 extends over 15 amino acids. Germline V gives CDR1 SEHNR, CDR2 FQNEAQ (reference sequence). This chain's CDR3 is CASSLGRGRQETQYF. In DNA form, the CDR3 reads TGTGCCAGCAGCTTAGGTCGGGGCAGGCAAGAGACCCAGTACTTC.

The CDR3 is CASSVVRGEGYTF. The CDR3 nucleotides read TGTGCCAGCAGCGTAGTCCGGGGGGAAGGCTACACCTTC. This chain connects TRBV2 to TRBJ1-2, with TRBD1 as a possible D gene (5 bases). Trimming removed 6 bases from V and 8 bases from J, with 16 bases in between. The germline CDR1 and CDR2 sequences are SNHLY and FYNNEI. The CDR3 spans 13 residues.

This clone was observed once. The genes are TRBV27 and TRBJ2-1; the D gene is possibly TRBD2 (6 bases). Trimming removed 6 bases at V and 0 bases at J, with 12 bases between. This CDR3 contains 15 residues. The germline gives CDR1 MNHEY, CDR2 SMNVEV (reference sequence). The CDR3 sequence: CASRGLASSYNEQFF. CDR3 DNA: TGTGCCAGCAGGGGTCTAGCGAGCTCCTACAATGAGCAGTTCTTC.

The chain combines TRBV27 with TRBJ2-1, with 9 bases matching TRBD1. Germline CDR1 is MNHEY and CDR2 is SMNVEV (reference sequence). Trimming cost V 5 bases and J 4 bases; bases outside gene matches: 9. The CDR3 length is 16 residues. In nucleotides, the CDR3 is TGTGCCAGCAGTCCCACCGGGACAGGGTATTACAATGAGCAGTTCTTC. Amino acids: CASSPTGTGYYNEQFF.

The rearrangement uses TRBV2 and TRBJ2-7; 14 bases fit TRBD2. Germline V gene data show CDR1 as SNHLY and CDR2 as FYNNEI. The ends lost 5 bases at V and 3 bases at J; junction bases unmatched: 12. There are 18 residues in the CDR3. CDR3 region: CASSRTSGRSLSYYEQYF. DNA for the CDR3: TGTGCCAGCAGTCGGACTAGCGGGAGGTCCCTCTCCTACTACGAGCAGTACTTC.

This sequence joins TRBV28 and TRBJ2-1, with TRBD1 as a possible D gene (5 bases). Trimming left V 3 bases short and J 0 bases short, with 12 bases between. The CDR3 consists of 16 residues. The germline gives CDR1 MDHEN, CDR2 SYDVKM. CDR3 DNA sequence: TGTGCCAGCAGTTTGACAGTAACGAGCTCCTACAATGAGCAGTTCTTC. Its protein is CASSLTVTSSYNEQFF.

The chain carries TRBV27 and TRBJ1-5; 7 bases agree with TRBD1. Germline V lookup: CDR1 MNHEY, CDR2 SMNVEV (reference sequence). V was clipped by 0 bases and J by 7 bases; unmatched bases: 3. The CDR3 is made up of 14 amino acids. CDR3 residues: CASSLSTGIQPQHF. The CDR3 DNA sequence: TGTGCCAGCAGTTTATCGACAGGGATCCAGCCCCAGCATTTT.

The chain carries TRBV5-1 and TRBJ2-1, with 7 bases aligning to TRBD1. This CDR3 has 15 amino acids. CDR1 and CDR2 from the germline V gene are SGHRS and YFSETQ. V trimming: 4 bases; J trimming: 1 base; junction bases outside the gene matches: 5. The CDR3 DNA follows: TGCGCCAGCAGCAAGGGACAGCAATCCTACAATGAGCAGTTCTTC. This codes for CASSKGQQSYNEQFF.

V is TRBV7-9 and J is TRBJ2-7, with 13 bases that match TRBD2. This CDR3 comprises 17 residues. CDR1 SEHNR and CDR2 FQNEAQ come from the germline V gene (reference sequence). V dropped 5 bases and J dropped 5; count of bases not matched to a gene: 12. The chain's CDR3 is CASSPNPLAGGPHEQYF. The CDR3 DNA reads TGTGCCAGCAGCCCCAACCCACTAGCGGGAGGGCCCCACGAGCAGTACTTC.

V usage is TRBV2 and J usage is TRBJ2-7; 9 bases are shared with TRBD2. In germline, CDR1 is SNHLY, CDR2 FYNNEI. This CDR3 has 14 amino acids. With 6 bases clipped from V and 1 base from J, the junction kept 4 bases outside the gene matches. Written as DNA, the CDR3 is TGTGCCAGCAGGGCGGGAGGGTTTTCCTACGAGCAGTACTTC. Translating it yields CASRAGGFSYEQYF.

The rearrangement links TRBV15 to TRBJ1-2; 7 nucleotides align to TRBD1. The germline CDR1 and CDR2 sequences are LNHNV and YYDKDF (reference sequence). The junction had 4 bases not matched to a gene; V was cut back by 3 bases and J by 0 bases. This CDR3 spans 15 amino acids. CDR3 loop: CATSRRTGANYGYTF. The DNA of the CDR3 is TGTGCCACCAGCAGGCGGACAGGAGCTAACTATGGCTACACCTTC.

V usage is TRBV5-1 and J usage is TRBJ2-5, with 7 positions matching TRBD2. The CDR3 runs 15 residues. With V trimmed by 0 bases and J by 1 base, 3 bases remained unmatched. Germline loops: CDR1 SGHRS, CDR2 YFSETQ. The CDR3 bases are TGCGCCAGCAGCTTGGGGTGGGGGGGCCAAGAGACCCAGTACTTC. It encodes CASSLGWGGQETQYF.

The chain joins TRBV27 to TRBJ2-3; a possible D gene is TRBD2 (6 bases). Germline CDR1 MNHEY, CDR2 SMNVEV (reference sequence). Trimming stripped 4 bases from V and 2 bases from J, with 16 bases between. The CDR3 extends over 16 amino acids. CDR3 sequence (DNA): TGTGCCAGCAGTTCCGTAAGCGGGTCCTCCACAGATACGCAGTATTTT. Its protein product is CASSSVSGSSTDTQYF.